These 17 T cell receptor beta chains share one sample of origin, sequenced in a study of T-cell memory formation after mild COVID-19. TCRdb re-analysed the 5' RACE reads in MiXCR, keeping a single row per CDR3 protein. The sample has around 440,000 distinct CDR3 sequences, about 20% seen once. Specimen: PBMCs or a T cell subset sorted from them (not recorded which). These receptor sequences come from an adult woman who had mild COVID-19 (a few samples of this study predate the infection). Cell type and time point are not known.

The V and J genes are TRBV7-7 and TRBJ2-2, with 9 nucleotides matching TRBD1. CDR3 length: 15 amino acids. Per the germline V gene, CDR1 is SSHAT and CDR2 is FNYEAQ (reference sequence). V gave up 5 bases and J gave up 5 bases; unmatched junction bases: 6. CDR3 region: CASSPTGGRTGELFF. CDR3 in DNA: TGTGCCAGCAGCCCGACAGGGGGAAGGACCGGGGAGCTGTTTTTT.

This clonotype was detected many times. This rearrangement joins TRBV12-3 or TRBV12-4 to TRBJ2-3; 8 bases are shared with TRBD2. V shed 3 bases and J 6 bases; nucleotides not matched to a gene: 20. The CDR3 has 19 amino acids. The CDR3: CASSFGFVGAGATVDTQYF. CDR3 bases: TGTGCCAGCAGTTTTGGATTTGTAGGAGCGGGGGCCACGGTGGATACGCAGTATTTT.

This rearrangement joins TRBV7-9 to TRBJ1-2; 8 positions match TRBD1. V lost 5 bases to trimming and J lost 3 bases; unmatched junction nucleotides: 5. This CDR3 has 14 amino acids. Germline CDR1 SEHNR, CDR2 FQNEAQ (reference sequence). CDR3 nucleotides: TGTGCCAGCAGCACCCAGGGGGCACACTATGGCTACACCTTC. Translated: CASSTQGAHYGYTF.

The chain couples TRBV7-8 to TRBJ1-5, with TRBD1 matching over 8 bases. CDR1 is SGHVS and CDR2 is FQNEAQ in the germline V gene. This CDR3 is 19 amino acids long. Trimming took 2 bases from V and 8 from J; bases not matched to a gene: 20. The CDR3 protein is CASSLKRGQAKLKGEPQHF. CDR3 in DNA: TGTGCCAGCAGCTTAAAAAGGGGACAGGCCAAGCTAAAGGGGGAGCCCCAGCATTTT.

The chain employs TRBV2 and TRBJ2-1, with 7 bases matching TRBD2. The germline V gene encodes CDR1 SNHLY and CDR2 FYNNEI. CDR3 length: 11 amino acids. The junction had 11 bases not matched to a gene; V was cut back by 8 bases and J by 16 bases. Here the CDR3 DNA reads TGTGCCAGCGGATTGGGGGAGGGCCTATTCTTC. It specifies CASGLGEGLFF. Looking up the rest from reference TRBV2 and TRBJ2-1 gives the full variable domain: EPEVTQTPSHQVTQMGQEVILRCVPISNHLYFYWYRQILGQKVEFLVSFYNNEISEKSEIFDDQFSVERPDGSNFTLKIRSTKLEDSAMYFCASGLGEGLFFGPGTRLTVL.

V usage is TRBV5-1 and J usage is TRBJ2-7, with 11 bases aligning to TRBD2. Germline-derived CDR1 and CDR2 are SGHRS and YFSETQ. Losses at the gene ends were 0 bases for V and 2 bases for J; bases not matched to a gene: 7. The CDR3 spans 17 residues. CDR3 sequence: CASSLDAGTSGAYEQYF. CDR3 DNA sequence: TGCGCCAGCAGCTTGGACGCCGGGACTAGCGGCGCCTACGAGCAGTACTTC.

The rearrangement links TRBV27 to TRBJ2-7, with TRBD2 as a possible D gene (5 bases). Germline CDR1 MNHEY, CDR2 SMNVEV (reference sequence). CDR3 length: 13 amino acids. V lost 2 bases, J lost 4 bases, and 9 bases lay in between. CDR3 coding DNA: TGTGCCAGCAGTTTAAGACTAAATTACGAGCAGTACTTC. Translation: CASSLRLNYEQYF.

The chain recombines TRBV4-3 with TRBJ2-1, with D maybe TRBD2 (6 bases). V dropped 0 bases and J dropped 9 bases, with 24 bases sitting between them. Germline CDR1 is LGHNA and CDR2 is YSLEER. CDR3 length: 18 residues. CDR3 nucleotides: TGCGCCAGCAGCCAAGATGGGGGACTGCAGGATGGAGTGGGTGAGCAGTTCTTC. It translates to CASSQDGGLQDGVGEQFF.

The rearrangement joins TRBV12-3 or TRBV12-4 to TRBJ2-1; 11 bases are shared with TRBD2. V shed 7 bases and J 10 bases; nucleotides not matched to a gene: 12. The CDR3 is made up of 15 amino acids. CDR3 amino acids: CASIPTSGGSREQFF. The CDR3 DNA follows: TGTGCCAGCATCCCTACTAGCGGGGGCTCACGAGAGCAGTTCTTC.

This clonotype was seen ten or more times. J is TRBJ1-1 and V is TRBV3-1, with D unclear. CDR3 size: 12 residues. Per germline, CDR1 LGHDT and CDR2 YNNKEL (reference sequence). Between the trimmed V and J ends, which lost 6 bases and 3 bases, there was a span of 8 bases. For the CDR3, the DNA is TGTGCCAGCAGGGACGGCTACACTGAAGCTTTCTTT. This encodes CASRDGYTEAFF.

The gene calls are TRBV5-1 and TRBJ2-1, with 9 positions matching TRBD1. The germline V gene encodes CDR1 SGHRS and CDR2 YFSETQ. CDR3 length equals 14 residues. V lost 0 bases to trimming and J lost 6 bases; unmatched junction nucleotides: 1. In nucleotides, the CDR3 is TGCGCCAGCAGCTTGGAGGGACAGGGCAATGAGCAGTTCTTC. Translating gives CASSLEGQGNEQFF.

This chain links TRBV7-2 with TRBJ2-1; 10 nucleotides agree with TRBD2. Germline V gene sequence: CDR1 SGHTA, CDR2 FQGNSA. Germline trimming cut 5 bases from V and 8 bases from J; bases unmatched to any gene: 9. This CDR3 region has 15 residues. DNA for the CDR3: TGTGCCAGCAGCGCTCGGACTAGCGGTTGGGATGAGCAGTTCTTC. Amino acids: CASSARTSGWDEQFF. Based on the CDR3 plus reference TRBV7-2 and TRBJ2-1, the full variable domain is GAGVSQSPSNKVTEKGKDVELRCDPISGHTALYWYRQSLGQGLEFLIYFQGNSAPDKSGLPSDRFSAERTGGSVSTLTIQRTQQEDSAVYLCASSARTSGWDEQFFGPGTRLTVL.

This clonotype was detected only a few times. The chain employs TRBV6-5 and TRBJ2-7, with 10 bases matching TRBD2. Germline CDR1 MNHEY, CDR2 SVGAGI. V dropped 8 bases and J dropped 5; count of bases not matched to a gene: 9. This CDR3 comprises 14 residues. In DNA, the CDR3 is TGTGCCAGCCAAAGCGGGGGGGCCGCCCACGAGCAGTACTTC. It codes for CASQSGGAAHEQYF.

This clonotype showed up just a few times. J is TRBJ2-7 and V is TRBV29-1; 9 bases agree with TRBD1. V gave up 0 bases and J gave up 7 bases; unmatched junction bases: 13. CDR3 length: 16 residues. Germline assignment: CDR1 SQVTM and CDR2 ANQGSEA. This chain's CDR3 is CSVEDKKTGGLREQYF. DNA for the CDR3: TGCAGCGTTGAAGATAAGAAGACAGGGGGGTTGAGAGAGCAGTACTTC.

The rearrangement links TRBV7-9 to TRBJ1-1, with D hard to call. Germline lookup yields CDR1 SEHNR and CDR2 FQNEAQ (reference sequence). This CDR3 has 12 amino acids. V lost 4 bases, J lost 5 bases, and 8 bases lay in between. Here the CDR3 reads CASSWYGTEAFF. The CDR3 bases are TGTGCCAGCAGCTGGTACGGAACTGAAGCTTTCTTT.

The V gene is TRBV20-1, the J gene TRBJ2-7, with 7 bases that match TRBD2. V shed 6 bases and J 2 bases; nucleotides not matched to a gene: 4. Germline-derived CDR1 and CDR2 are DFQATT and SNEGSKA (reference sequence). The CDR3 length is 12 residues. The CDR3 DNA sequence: TGCAGTGCCGGGACTACTACCTACGAGCAGTACTTC. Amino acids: CSAGTTTYEQYF.

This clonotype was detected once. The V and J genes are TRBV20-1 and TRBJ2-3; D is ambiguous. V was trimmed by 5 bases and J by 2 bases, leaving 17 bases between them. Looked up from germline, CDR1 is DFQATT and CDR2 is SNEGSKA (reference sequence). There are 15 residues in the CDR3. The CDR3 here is CSALGGVSLTDTQYF. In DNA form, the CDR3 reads TGCAGTGCTTTGGGCGGAGTTTCCCTCACAGATACGCAGTATTTT.